This T cell receptor (beta chain) was observed in a study of shared clonotypes between healthy human individuals. Germline V gene data show CDR1 as LNHDA and CDR2 as SQIVND (reference sequence). The CDR3 totals 17 residues. The ends were cut back, 5 bases at V and 0 bases at J, with 17 bases in the middle. Assay used: immunoSEQ multiplex PCR; TCRdb lists only in-frame clones, some missing. The sample lists some 790,000 clones, roughly 72% occurring once. The rearrangement joins TRBV19 to TRBJ1-5; possible D gene TRBD1, 6 bases. The sample consisted of memory CD4+ T cells sorted from blood. Subset described: CD45RA-negative fraction. The clonotype was recovered from a woman in her twenties or thirties in good health. The CDR3 here is CASSARGQGASNQPQHF. The CDR3 DNA reads as TGTGCCAGTAGTGCCAGGGGTCAGGGAGCTAGCAATCAGCCCCAGCATTTT.